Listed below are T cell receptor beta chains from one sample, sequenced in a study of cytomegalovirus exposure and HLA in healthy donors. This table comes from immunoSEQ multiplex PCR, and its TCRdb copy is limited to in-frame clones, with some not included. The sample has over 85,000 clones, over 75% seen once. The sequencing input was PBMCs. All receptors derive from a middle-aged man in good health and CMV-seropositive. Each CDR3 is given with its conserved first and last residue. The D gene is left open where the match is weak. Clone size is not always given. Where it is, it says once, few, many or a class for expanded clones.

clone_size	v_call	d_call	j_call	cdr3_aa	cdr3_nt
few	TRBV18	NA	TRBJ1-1	CASSPPPLGNTEAFF	TGTGCCAGCTCACCACCACCCCTCGGGAACACTGAAGCTTTCTTT
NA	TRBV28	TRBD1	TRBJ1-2	CASRPGTDNPLGYGYTF	TGTGCCAGCAGGCCCGGGACAGACAACCCGCTGGGCTATGGCTACACCTTC
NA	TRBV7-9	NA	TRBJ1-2	CSSSLDLNYGYTF	TGTTCCAGCAGCCTTGACTTAAACTATGGCTACACCTTC
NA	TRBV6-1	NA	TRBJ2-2	CASTPSRLTGELFF	TGTGCCAGCACCCCGTCGAGGTTAACCGGGGAGCTGTTTTTT
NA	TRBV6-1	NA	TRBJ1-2	CASTLAGEDGYTF	TGTGCCAGCACCCTGGCCGGGGAGGATGGCTACACCTTC
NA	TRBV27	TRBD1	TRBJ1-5	CASSPGTGYAHQPQHF	TGTGCCAGCAGTCCAGGGACAGGGTACGCACATCAGCCCCAGCATTTT
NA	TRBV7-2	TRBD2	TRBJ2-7	CASSLDLAGGGEQYF	TGTGCCAGCAGCTTAGATCTAGCGGGGGGAGGAGAGCAGTACTTC
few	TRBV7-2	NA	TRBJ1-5	CASSSSGQPQHF	TGTGCCAGCAGCAGCTCGGGTCAGCCCCAGCATTTT
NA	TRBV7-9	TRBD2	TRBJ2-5	CASITGGGQETQYF	TGTGCCAGCATCACCGGGGGAGGGCAAGAGACCCAGTACTTC
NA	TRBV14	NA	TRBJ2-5	CASSPRHLETQYF	TGTGCCAGCAGCCCGAGACACCTAGAGACCCAGTACTTC
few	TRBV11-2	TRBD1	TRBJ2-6	CASSPRDRGPGANVLTF	TGTGCCAGCAGCCCACGGGACAGGGGGCCCGGGGCCAACGTCCTGACTTTC
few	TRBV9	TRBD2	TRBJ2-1	CASSVVSGGPNEQFF	TGTGCCAGCAGCGTAGTTAGCGGGGGGCCTAATGAGCAGTTCTTC
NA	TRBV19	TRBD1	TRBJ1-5	CASSIGTGLNQPQHF	TGTGCCAGTAGTATAGGGACAGGCCTCAATCAGCCCCAGCATTTT
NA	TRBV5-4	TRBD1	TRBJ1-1	CASSGGQGGPEAFF	TGTGCCAGCAGCGGGGGACAGGGGGGACCTGAAGCTTTCTTT
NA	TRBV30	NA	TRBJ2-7	CAWRDSSYEQYF	TGTGCCTGGAGGGACAGCTCCTACGAGCAGTACTTC
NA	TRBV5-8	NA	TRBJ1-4	CASSLFPEVNEKLFF	TGTGCCAGCAGCTTGTTTCCAGAAGTTAATGAAAAACTGTTTTTT
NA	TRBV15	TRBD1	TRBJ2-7	CATSKDRGHYEQYF	TGTGCCACCAGCAAAGACAGGGGGCATTACGAGCAGTACTTC
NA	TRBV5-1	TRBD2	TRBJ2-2	CASSLAGGSTGELFF	TGCGCCAGCAGTCTAGCCGGGGGGTCGACCGGGGAGCTGTTTTTT
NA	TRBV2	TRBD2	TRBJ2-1	CATSTGTSGGGYNEQFF	TGTGCCACCTCTACCGGGACTAGCGGGGGGGGTTACAATGAGCAGTTCTTC
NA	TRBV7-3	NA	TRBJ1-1	CASSLTMSSEAFF	TGTGCCAGCAGCTTAACGATGAGTTCCGAAGCTTTCTTT
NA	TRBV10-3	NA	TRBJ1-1	CAISDPGAYTEAFF	TGTGCCATCAGTGATCCAGGGGCGTACACTGAAGCTTTCTTT
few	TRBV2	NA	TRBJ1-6	CASSEEGSRGRGGDNSPLHF	TGTGCCAGCAGTGAGGAGGGCTCCCGGGGAAGGGGTGGAGATAATTCACCCCTCCACTTT
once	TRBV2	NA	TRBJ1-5	CASGERGGAGQPQHF	TGTGCCAGCGGAGAAAGGGGGGGCGCCGGGCAGCCCCAGCATTTT
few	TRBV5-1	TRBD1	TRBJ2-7	CASSSPTGGSSYEQYF	TGCGCCAGCAGTTCCCCTACAGGGGGATCTTCCTACGAGCAGTACTTC
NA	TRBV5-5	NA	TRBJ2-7	CASILGGIPLEQYF	TGTGCCAGCATCCTTGGGGGGATCCCACTGGAGCAGTACTTC
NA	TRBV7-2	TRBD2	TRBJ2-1	CASSLARTSGRNEQFF	TGTGCCAGCAGCTTAGCCCGGACTAGCGGAAGGAATGAGCAGTTCTTC
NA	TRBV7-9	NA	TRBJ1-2	CASSQDYGYTF	TGTGCCAGCAGCCAGGACTATGGCTACACCTTC
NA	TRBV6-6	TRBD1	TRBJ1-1	CASSADREWTEAFF	TGTGCCAGCAGCGCCGACAGGGAGTGGACTGAAGCTTTCTTT
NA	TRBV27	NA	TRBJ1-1	CASSSGGLGTEAFF	TGTGCCAGCAGTTCCGGGGGGCTTGGCACTGAAGCTTTCTTT
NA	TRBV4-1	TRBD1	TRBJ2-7	CASSQGPPGQGHHEQYF	TGCGCCAGCAGCCAAGGACCTCCGGGACAGGGACACCACGAGCAGTACTTC
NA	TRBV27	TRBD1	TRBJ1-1	CASKGAMNTEAFF	TGTGCCAGCAAGGGGGCCATGAACACTGAAGCTTTCTTT
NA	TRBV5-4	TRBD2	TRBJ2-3	CASSRTSRATSDTQYF	TGTGCCAGCAGTAGGACTAGCAGGGCGACTTCAGATACGCAGTATTTT
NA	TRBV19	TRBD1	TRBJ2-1	CASSTDRDNEQFF	TGTGCCAGTAGTACCGACAGGGACAATGAGCAGTTCTTC
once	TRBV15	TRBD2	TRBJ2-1	CATSGGTSGRYNEQFF	TGTGCCACCAGCGGCGGGACTAGCGGGCGTTACAATGAGCAGTTCTTC
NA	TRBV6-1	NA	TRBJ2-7	CASREVKYEQYF	TGTGCCAGCAGAGAGGTTAAGTACGAGCAGTACTTC
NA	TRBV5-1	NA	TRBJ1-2	CASSPDGSPYGYTF	TGCGCCAGCAGCCCGGACGGGAGTCCCTATGGCTACACCTTC
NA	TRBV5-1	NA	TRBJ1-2	CASSLAGTANYGYTF	TGCGCCAGCAGCTTGGCGGGGACTGCTAACTATGGCTACACCTTC
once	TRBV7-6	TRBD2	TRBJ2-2	CASSLALAGGELFF	TGTGCCAGCAGCTTAGCACTAGCGGGCGGGGAGCTGTTTTTT
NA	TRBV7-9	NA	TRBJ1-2	CSSSLWPQGYTF	TGTTCCAGCAGCTTATGGCCACAGGGCTACACCTTC
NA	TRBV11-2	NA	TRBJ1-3	CASSPWQALTGNTIYF	TGTGCCAGCAGCCCATGGCAGGCCTTAACTGGAAACACCATATATTTT
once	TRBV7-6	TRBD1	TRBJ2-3	CASSISGGPTDTQYF	TGTGCCAGCAGCATCTCAGGGGGCCCCACAGATACGCAGTATTTT
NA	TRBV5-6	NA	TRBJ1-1	CASSLGDTQGTEAFF	TGTGCCAGCAGCTTGGGGGACACCCAGGGCACTGAAGCTTTCTTT
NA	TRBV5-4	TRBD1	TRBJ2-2	CASSRGQGNTGELFF	TGTGCCAGCAGCAGGGGACAGGGGAACACCGGGGAGCTGTTTTTT
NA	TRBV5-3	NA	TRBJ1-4	CARSFLRNRGNGEKLFF	TGTGCCAGAAGCTTCCTTCGTAATAGGGGGAATGGTGAAAAACTGTTTTTT
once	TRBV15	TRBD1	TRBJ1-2	CATSRERGTGWGLYGYTF	TGTGCCACCAGCAGAGAACGGGGGACAGGGTGGGGCCTTTATGGCTACACCTTC
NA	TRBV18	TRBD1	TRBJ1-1	CASSPGQGVGTEAFF	TGTGCCAGCTCACCCGGACAGGGGGTCGGCACTGAAGCTTTCTTT
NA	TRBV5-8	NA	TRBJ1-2	CASSSDRSGSYTF	TGTGCCAGCAGCTCAGACCGGTCGGGAAGCTACACCTTC
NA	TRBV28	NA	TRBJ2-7	CASSFGQSEQYF	TGTGCCAGCAGTTTCGGACAGTCCGAGCAGTACTTC
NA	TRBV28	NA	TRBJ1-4	CASRGGNEEKLFF	TGTGCCAGCAGGGGGGGGAATGAAGAAAAACTGTTTTTT
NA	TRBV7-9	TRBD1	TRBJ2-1	CASSPTGGVYNEQFF	TGTGCCAGCAGCCCGACAGGGGGAGTCTACAATGAGCAGTTCTTC
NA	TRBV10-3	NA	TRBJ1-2	CATQQGGYGYTF	TGTGCCACCCAACAGGGTGGGTATGGCTACACCTTC
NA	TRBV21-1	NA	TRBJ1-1	CASSGGPEAFF	TGTGCCAGCAGTGGAGGTCCTGAAGCTTTCTTT
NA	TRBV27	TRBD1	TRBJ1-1	CASSWGDRAEAFF	TGTGCCAGCAGTTGGGGGGACAGGGCTGAAGCTTTCTTT
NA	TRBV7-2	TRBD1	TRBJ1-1	CASSLGGTVNTEAFF	TGTGCCAGCAGCTTAGGTGGGACAGTGAACACTGAAGCTTTCTTT
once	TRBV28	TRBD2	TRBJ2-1	CASSFASGRGHEQFF	TGTGCCAGCAGTTTTGCCAGCGGGAGAGGTCATGAGCAGTTCTTC